Listed below are T cell receptor beta chains from one sample, sequenced in a study of patients and donors after allogeneic stem cell transplantation. TCRdb redid the calling of the RT-PCR reads with MiXCR, one entry per CDR3 protein. The sample yields hundreds of thousands of distinct CDR3 sequences, about a sixth seen once. What was sequenced was blood, either unsorted or a sorted T cell fraction (not recorded which). The receptors shown here come from a human donor who was either an allogeneic HSCT recipient or a stem cell or donor lymphocyte infusion donor (not recorded which). It is not recorded whose cells these are; they may come from a transplant donor. Both conserved end residues are part of each CDR3. D genes are given only for firm matches. Size is omitted from some rows. Given values are once, few, many or a class for expanded clones.

J gene	D gene	V gene	clone size	CDR3 protein	CDR3 DNA
TRBJ2-2	NA	TRBV6-2/TRBV6-3	few	CASSHDFTGELFF	TGTGCCAGCAGTCATGATTTCACCGGGGAGCTGTTTTTT
TRBJ2-7	TRBD2	TRBV4-3	NA	CASSQDRTSGGLYEQYF	TGCGCCAGCAGCCAAGATAGAACTAGCGGGGGCCTCTACGAGCAGTACTTC
TRBJ2-7	NA	TRBV12-5	NA	CASGFGNYEQYF	TGTGCTAGTGGTTTCGGCAACTACGAGCAGTACTTC
TRBJ1-1	NA	TRBV2	NA	CASSESNTEAFF	TGTGCCAGCAGTGAGTCGAACACTGAAGCTTTCTTT
TRBJ2-1	NA	TRBV29-1	NA	CSVEALKTFYNEQFF	TGCAGCGTTGAGGCCTTGAAAACTTTTTACAATGAGCAGTTCTTC
TRBJ2-3	NA	TRBV7-6	few	CASSLGWGREDTDTQYF	TGTGCCAGCAGCTTAGGGTGGGGGAGAGAGGACACAGATACGCAGTATTTT
TRBJ2-5	TRBD1	TRBV2	NA	CASNSRDRGPETQYF	TGTGCCAGCAATTCCCGGGACAGGGGGCCGGAGACCCAGTACTTC
TRBJ2-1	NA	TRBV6-2/TRBV6-3	NA	CASSSYTRVLLGNEQFF	TGTGCCAGCAGTTCCTATACCCGGGTCCTGCTAGGGAATGAGCAGTTCTTC
TRBJ1-1	NA	TRBV2	few	CASSPRVGMNTEAFF	TGTGCCAGCAGCCCCAGAGTTGGAATGAACACTGAAGCTTTCTTT
TRBJ1-1	NA	TRBV5-1	few	CASTVLGSGGAKTTEAFF	TGCGCCAGCACGGTCCTGGGTTCGGGGGGCGCGAAGACCACTGAAGCTTTCTTT
TRBJ2-7	TRBD2	TRBV7-9	few	CASSLVASGGFNEQYF	TGTGCCAGCAGCTTAGTAGCTAGCGGGGGGTTCAACGAGCAGTACTTC
TRBJ1-4	NA	TRBV6-1	many	CASYDGRLNEKLFF	TGTGCCAGCTACGACGGCCGCCTAAATGAAAAACTGTTTTTT
TRBJ1-6	NA	TRBV27	few	CASGGSYNSPLHF	TGTGCCAGTGGTGGCTCCTATAATTCACCCCTCCACTTT
TRBJ2-4	TRBD2	TRBV19	few	CASSIIPSGGTKNIQYF	TGTGCCAGTAGTATAATCCCTAGCGGGGGAACCAAAAACATTCAGTACTTC
TRBJ2-7	NA	TRBV6-1	few	CASRDLRLYEQYF	TGTGCCAGCCGGGACCTTAGATTGTACGAGCAGTACTTC
TRBJ2-5	NA	TRBV7-9	NA	CASSLAGAQTQYF	TGTGCCAGCAGCTTAGCTGGGGCCCAGACCCAGTACTTC
TRBJ1-2	NA	TRBV2	once	CASSEVRAGIDGYTF	TGTGCCAGCAGTGAAGTGAGGGCCGGGATCGATGGCTACACCTTC
TRBJ1-5	NA	TRBV20-1	few	CSARDGRSWGQPQHF	TGCAGTGCTAGAGACGGACGGAGTTGGGGTCAGCCCCAGCATTTT
TRBJ2-7	NA	TRBV7-9	few	CASSPKRF	TGTGCCAGCAGCCCAAAGCGCTTC
TRBJ2-2	TRBD2	TRBV12-3/TRBV12-4	NA	CASTAGGGGAAGELFF	TGTGCCAGCACCGCCGGCGGGGGGGGGGCCGCGGGGGAGCTGTTTTTT
TRBJ1-1	TRBD1	TRBV28	NA	CASRYLTGSALNTEAFF	TGTGCCAGCAGATATCTGACAGGGAGCGCGCTGAACACTGAAGCTTTCTTT
TRBJ1-1	NA	TRBV5-5	NA	CASSLGLNTEALF	TGTGCCAGCAGCTTGGGTCTGAACACTGAAGCTCTCTTT
TRBJ1-5	NA	TRBV7-2	few	CASSTRRGQPQHF	TGTGCCAGCAGCACACGCCGGGGTCAGCCCCAGCATTTT
TRBJ2-7	NA	TRBV4-3	NA	CASSQEWQDSYEQYF	TGCGCCAGCAGCCAAGAGTGGCAGGACTCCTACGAGCAGTACTTC
TRBJ2-4	NA	TRBV27	few	CASSSSPAHIQYF	TGTGCCAGCAGTTCTAGCCCGGCGCACATTCAGTACTTC
TRBJ2-1	TRBD2	TRBV29-1	few	CSVEDRASGFYNEQFF	TGCAGCGTTGAAGATCGGGCTAGCGGGTTTTACAATGAGCAGTTCTTC
TRBJ2-5	TRBD2	TRBV29-1	NA	CSVDSAGREAYLRETQYF	TGCAGCGTTGACTCGGCGGGGCGGGAGGCCTACCTCCGGGAGACCCAGTACTTC
TRBJ1-1	TRBD1	TRBV5-1	few	CASSQGVEAFF	TGCGCCAGTTCGCAGGGGGTTGAAGCTTTCTTT
TRBJ2-1	NA	TRBV4-2	NA	CASSQDSSLNEQFF	TGTGCCAGCAGCCAAGATTCTAGCCTGAATGAGCAGTTCTTC
TRBJ2-5	NA	TRBV7-6	few	CASSIFLRTGETQYF	TGTGCCAGCAGCATATTTCTAAGGACCGGGGAGACCCAGTACTTC
TRBJ2-2	TRBD2	TRBV7-8	NA	CASSPSRGRPNTGELFF	TGTGCCAGCAGCCCGAGTCGCGGGAGACCAAACACCGGGGAGCTGTTTTTT
TRBJ1-4	TRBD1	TRBV27	few	CASSTRDRGNEKLFF	TGTGCCAGCAGTACCCGGGACAGGGGTAACGAAAAACTGTTTTTT
TRBJ2-1	TRBD2	TRBV20-1	few	CSAQTSGRAGNEQFF	TGCAGTGCCCAAACTAGCGGGAGGGCCGGGAATGAGCAGTTCTTC
TRBJ2-7	NA	TRBV2	once	CASIRGRDYEQYF	TGTGCCAGCATTCGCGGGCGGGACTACGAGCAGTACTTC
TRBJ2-3	NA	TRBV9	NA	CASSASVSTDTQYF	TGTGCCAGCAGCGCCTCCGTGAGCACAGATACGCAGTATTTT
TRBJ2-7	NA	TRBV4-3	few	CASSQGHLGYEQYF	TGCGCCAGCAGCCAAGGACATCTTGGCTACGAGCAGTACTTC
TRBJ1-6	NA	TRBV7-9	few	CASSLDRGANSPLHF	TGTGCCAGCAGCTTAGATCGGGGGGCAAATTCACCCCTCCACTTT
TRBJ2-7	NA	TRBV2	NA	CARRVYTYEQYF	TGTGCCCGACGGGTATACACCTACGAGCAGTACTTC
TRBJ2-2	NA	TRBV18	NA	CASSPGAALNTGELFF	TGTGCCAGCTCACCAGGCGCCGCGCTTAACACCGGGGAGCTGTTTTTT
TRBJ1-2	TRBD1	TRBV7-6	NA	CASSRQGAEGYTF	TGTGCCAGCAGTAGACAGGGGGCGGAAGGCTACACCTTC
TRBJ2-1	NA	TRBV6-2/TRBV6-3	many	CASRRSPTSRPYNEQFF	TGTGCCAGCAGACGATCCCCAACTAGCAGACCCTACAATGAGCAGTTCTTC
TRBJ1-4	NA	TRBV12-3/TRBV12-4	many	CASSPRGQENEKLFF	TGTGCCAGCAGTCCCCGTGGACAAGAGAATGAAAAACTGTTTTTT
TRBJ2-5	NA	TRBV7-2	few	CASSPRAPETQYF	TGTGCCAGCAGTCCCCGGGCCCCCGAGACCCAGTACTTC
TRBJ2-1	NA	TRBV19	NA	CASSIGIALLSPSYNEQFF	TGTGCCAGTAGTATTGGTATAGCCCTTTTATCCCCCTCCTACAATGAGCAGTTCTTC
TRBJ1-3	NA	TRBV9	NA	CASSPDGYSGNTIYF	TGTGCCAGCAGTCCCGACGGATACTCTGGAAACACCATATATTTT